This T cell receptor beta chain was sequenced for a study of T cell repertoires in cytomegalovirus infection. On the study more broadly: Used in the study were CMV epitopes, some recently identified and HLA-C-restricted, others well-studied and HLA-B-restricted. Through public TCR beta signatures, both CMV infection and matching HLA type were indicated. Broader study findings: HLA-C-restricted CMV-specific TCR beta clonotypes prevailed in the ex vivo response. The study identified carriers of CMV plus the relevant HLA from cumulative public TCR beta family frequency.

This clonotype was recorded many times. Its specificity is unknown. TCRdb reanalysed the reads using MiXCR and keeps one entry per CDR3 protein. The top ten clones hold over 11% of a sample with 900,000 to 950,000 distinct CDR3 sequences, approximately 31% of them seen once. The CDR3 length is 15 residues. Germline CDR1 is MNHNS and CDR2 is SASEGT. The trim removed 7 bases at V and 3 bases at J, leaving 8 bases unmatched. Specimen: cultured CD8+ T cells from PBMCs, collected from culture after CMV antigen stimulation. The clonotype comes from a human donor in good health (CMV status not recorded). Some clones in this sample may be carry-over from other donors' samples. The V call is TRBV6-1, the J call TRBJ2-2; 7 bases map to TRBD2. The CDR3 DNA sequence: TGTGCCAGCACTACCCTTGCGGGGGACACCGGGGAGCTGTTTTTT. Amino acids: CASTTLAGDTGELFF.